This T cell receptor (beta chain) was identified during a study of blood T cell repertoires in COVID-19. Study-wide background: The United States, Italy and Spain were the sources of the acute and convalescent COVID-19 samples. PBMCs, B-cell-depleted T cells, or T cells provided the cDNA or gDNA that made up the material.

Germline CDR1 is LNHNV and CDR2 is YYDKDF (reference sequence). V was pared by 6 bases and J by 4 bases, with 16 bases between. The CDR3 has 15 residues. Authors' methods: Amplification with reference gene primers provided the estimates of nucleated cell counts. Libraries were prepared by immunoSEQ multiplex PCR; TCRdb keeps only in-frame clonotypes and omits some of them. V and J calls plus clone size are reproduced from that table; the DNA served to infer D and trimming. The table shows roughly 100,000 clones, with roughly four fifths occurring only once. This clonotype was sampled from a man in his forties with active or convalescent COVID-19. Sequencing was done on a sample of peripheral blood. V and J are TRBV15 and TRBJ2-1; possibly TRBD2 for D (6 bases). CDR3 loop: CATSTFGRGYNEQFF. The CDR3, as DNA: TGTGCCACCAGTACTTTCGGGCGGGGTTACAATGAGCAGTTCTTC.